The sequence of this T cell receptor beta chain was determined in a study of blood T cell repertoires in COVID-19. Study-level information: The study drew acute and convalescent COVID-19 samples from the United States, Italy and Spain. PBMCs, B-cell-depleted T cells, or T cells provided the cDNA or gDNA that made up the material.

This CDR3 contains 14 residues. From germline, CDR1 is SGDLS and CDR2 YYNGEE. Trimming removed 0 bases from V and 7 bases from J, with 14 bases in between. The data were produced by immunoSEQ multiplex PCR, yet TCRdb's version contains in-frame clones alone and is incomplete. The repertoire holds over 150,000 clones, 70% to 90% seen once, with roughly 20% in the top ten. The chain carries TRBV9 and TRBJ2-7, with a possible D match to TRBD1 (5 bases). This receptor was identified in a man between 65 and 80 years old with active or convalescent COVID-19. The sample comprised peripheral blood. The CDR3 DNA reads as TGTGCCAGCAGCGTAGTTCCGACAGCATCTGAGCAGTACTTC. This encodes CASSVVPTASEQYF.